One and the same sample provided the 14 T cell receptor beta chains below, sequenced in a study of blood T cell repertoires in COVID-19. The table came from immunoSEQ multiplex PCR; TCRdb's copy has only in-frame clones and leaves some out. The repertoire holds about 200,000 clones, with around 82% as singletons. What was sequenced was peripheral blood. The origin of the receptors is a woman in her 70s with acute or convalescent COVID-19.

The chain carries TRBV19 and TRBJ1-5, with D unresolved. The CDR3 consists of 13 residues. Germline assignment: CDR1 LNHDA and CDR2 SQIVND (reference sequence). V was trimmed by 3 bases and J by 4 bases, leaving 7 bases between them. In nucleotides, the CDR3 is TGTGCCAGTAGTATCCGGGAGAATCAGCCCCAGCATTTT. Its protein product is CASSIRENQPQHF.

The gene calls are TRBV10-3 and TRBJ2-5; D is possibly TRBD2 (5 bases). The germline V gene has CDR1 ENHRY and CDR2 SYGVKD. CDR3 size: 13 residues. Deletions cut 6 bases from V and 1 base from J, with 9 bases between. DNA for the CDR3: TGTGCCATCAGGGGAGAGGTCCAAGAGACCCAGTACTTC. Amino acid sequence: CAIRGEVQETQYF.

CDR3: CASSINRGGEQYF. For the CDR3, the DNA is TGCGCCAGCAGCATAAACAGGGGGGGCGAGCAGTACTTC. V usage is TRBV5-1 and J usage is TRBJ2-7, with D maybe TRBD1 (8 bases). Germline V gives CDR1 SGHRS, CDR2 YFSETQ. CDR3 length: 13 amino acids. V shed 4 bases and J shed 6 bases, with 14 bases lying between them.

The rearrangement links TRBV28 to TRBJ1-4; tentatively, D is TRBD1 (6 bases). Trimming cost V 6 bases and J 8 bases, with 13 bases left between them. This CDR3 has 13 residues. In germline, CDR1 is MDHEN, CDR2 SYDVKM. CDR3 sequence reads: CASRPRGREKLFF. The CDR3 nucleotides read TGTGCCAGCAGACCCAGGGGCAGGGAAAAACTGTTTTTT. The full variable domain, in which reference TRBV28 and TRBJ1-4 provide the parts outside the CDR3, is DVKVTQSSRYLVKRTGEKVFLECVQDMDHENMFWYRQDPGLGLRLIYFSYDVKMKEKGDIPEGYSVSREKKERFSLILESASTNQTSMYLCASRPRGREKLFFGSGTQLSVL.

This sequence joins TRBV19 and TRBJ2-2, with a possible D match to TRBD2 (6 bases). Germline values: CDR1 LNHDA, CDR2 SQIVND (reference sequence). The CDR3 spans 15 residues. Trimming shortened V by 6 bases and J by 9 bases, and 20 bases separated the two germline ends. Written as DNA, the CDR3 is TGTGCCAGTAGGGACCGGGACTTCGACCGCCGGGAGCTGTTTTTT. Translation gives CASRDRDFDRRELFF.

The V and J genes are TRBV10-2 and TRBJ2-3; TRBD2 might be the D (6 bases). The CDR3 runs to 17 residues. Germline-derived CDR1 and CDR2 are WSHSY and SAAADI. V shed 5 bases and J shed 4 bases, with 22 bases lying between them. CDR3 DNA: TGCGCCAGCAGTAGAAATTCGGGGCCGGGCGGGGCAGATACGCAGTATTTT. This encodes CASSRNSGPGGADTQYF.

The chain recombines TRBV6-1 with TRBJ1-2, with unresolved D. V lost 3 bases and J 7 bases, leaving 15 bases between the germline ends. The CDR3 is made up of 14 amino acids. CDR1 MNHNS and CDR2 SASEGT come from the germline V gene. Written as DNA, the CDR3 is TGTGCCAGCAGTGACGAGGGAAGTCTTGTTGGCTACACCTTC. Protein: CASSDEGSLVGYTF.

Of note for this clone: The same CDR3 can be traced to other DNA sequences in this sample. DNA of the CDR3: TGTGCCAGCAGTGGGCTAGCGGGCTACAATGAGCAGTTCTTC. Translating it yields CASSGLAGYNEQFF. The V call is TRBV2, the J call TRBJ2-1; TRBD2 agrees at 8 bases. The CDR3 is made up of 14 amino acids. Germline values: CDR1 SNHLY, CDR2 FYNNEI. The V gene end was trimmed by 4 bases and the J gene end by 3 bases; junction bases not matched to a gene: 2.

This clone was found a few times. V usage is TRBV3-1 (or the pseudogene TRBV3-2) and J usage is TRBJ2-5; 11 bases are shared with TRBD2. There are 18 residues in the CDR3. CDR1 and CDR2 from the germline V gene are LGHDT and YNNKEL (reference sequence). Losses at the gene ends were 0 bases for V and 4 bases for J; bases not matched to a gene: 10. CDR3 residues: CASSQDRLAGGAGETQYF. The CDR3 bases are TGTGCCAGCAGCCAAGATCGGCTAGCGGGAGGAGCGGGAGAGACCCAGTACTTC.

The gene calls are TRBV5-6 and TRBJ1-4, with D possibly being TRBD1 (6 bases). This CDR3 spans 18 amino acids. The germline V and J ends were trimmed by 4 bases and 6 bases, with 25 bases remaining between them. CDR1 and CDR2 (germline): SGHDT, YYEEEE. This CDR3 reads CASSPSPLLGTPYEKLFF. The CDR3 DNA is TGTGCCAGCAGCCCAAGCCCCCTCCTAGGGACACCGTATGAAAAACTGTTTTTT.

This chain joins TRBV12-5 and TRBJ2-1; D may be TRBD2 (5 bases). V gave up 0 bases and J gave up 5 bases, with 20 bases separating them. Germline-derived CDR1 and CDR2 are LGHNT and FRNRAP. CDR3 length: 18 residues. CDR3 protein: CASGLVLDNRRYHNEQFF. In nucleotides, the CDR3 is TGTGCTAGTGGTTTGGTACTAGATAACCGGCGGTACCACAATGAGCAGTTCTTC.

This sequence joins TRBV28 and TRBJ1-1, with D unclear. CDR1 and CDR2 (germline): MDHEN, SYDVKM. Trimming left V 5 bases short and J 5 bases short, with 9 bases between. This CDR3 spans 12 amino acids. CDR3: CASSGRRTEAFF. The CDR3 region has the DNA TGTGCCAGCAGTGGCAGGCGAACTGAAGCTTTCTTT. Using reference TRBV28 and TRBJ1-1 for the parts outside the CDR3, the full variable domain is DVKVTQSSRYLVKRTGEKVFLECVQDMDHENMFWYRQDPGLGLRLIYFSYDVKMKEKGDIPEGYSVSREKKERFSLILESASTNQTSMYLCASSGRRTEAFFGQGTRLTVV.

The V gene is TRBV30, the J gene TRBJ1-6; 10 bases are a match to TRBD1. Germline CDR1 is GTSNPN and CDR2 is SVGIG (reference sequence). The CDR3 spans 15 residues. V was pared by 5 bases and J by 9 bases, with 10 bases of the junction left unmatched. The chain's CDR3 is CAWGAGDRGLSPLHF. CDR3 coding DNA: TGTGCCTGGGGGGCCGGGGACAGGGGCCTTTCACCCCTCCACTTT. The full variable domain, in which reference TRBV30 and TRBJ1-6 provide the parts outside the CDR3, is SQTIHQWPATLVQPVGSPLSLECTVEGTSNPNLYWYRQAAGRGLQLLFYSVGIGQISSEVPQNLSASRPQDRQFILSSKKLLLSDSGFYLCAWGAGDRGLSPLHFGNGTRLTVT.

This chain uses TRBV18 with TRBJ2-2, with a tentative D call TRBD2 (7 bases). V was cut by 3 bases and J by 5 bases, with 25 bases left in between. Germline V gives CDR1 KGHSH, CDR2 LQKENI. The CDR3 is 19 amino acids. CDR3 in DNA: TGTGCCAGCTCACCGCGACTAACTCCCGACAGGCGGGAGACCGGGGAGCTGTTTTTT. This sequence encodes CASSPRLTPDRRETGELFF.